This entry lists 8 T cell receptor beta chains sequenced from one sample in a study of shared clonotypes between healthy human individuals. Profiling relied on immunoSEQ multiplex PCR, and the TCRdb table lists in-frame clones only, not all of them. Among roughly 100,000 clones listed, approximately 65% were seen once. The sequenced sample consisted of memory CD8+ T cells sorted from blood. Documented subset: CD45RO+ cells pooled with CCR7-negative TemRA cells. The receptor source for this set is a woman aged 25-40 years in good health.

This chain links TRBV19 with TRBJ2-7; D remains unclear. The CDR3 extends over 15 amino acids. CDR1 is LNHDA, CDR2 SQIVND, per germline (reference sequence). V shed 3 bases and J shed 1 base, with 13 bases lying between them. CDR3: CASSISLVGSYEQYF. The CDR3 bases are TGTGCCAGTAGTATTAGCCTGGTGGGTTCCTACGAGCAGTACTTC.

This clone was seen ten or more times. The chain recombines TRBV9 with TRBJ1-1; D might be TRBD1 (5 bases). Germline V gives CDR1 SGDLS, CDR2 YYNGEE. Trimming stripped 4 bases from V and 6 bases from J, with 19 bases between. This CDR3 region has 15 residues. CDR3 protein: CASSYGGASGSEAFF. For the CDR3, the DNA is TGTGCCAGCAGCTATGGCGGGGCGTCGGGTTCTGAAGCTTTCTTT. The full variable domain, rest sourced from reference TRBV9 and TRBJ1-1, is DSGVTQTPKHLITATGQRVTLRCSPRSGDLSVYWYQQSLDQGLQFLIQYYNGEERAKGNILERFSAQQFPDLHSELNLSSLELGDSALYFCASSYGGASGSEAFFGQGTRLTVV.

The V and J genes are TRBV5-8 and TRBJ2-4; D might be TRBD1 or TRBD2, each matching 6 bases. Per the germline V gene, CDR1 is SGHTS and CDR2 is YDEGEE. With 4 bases removed from V and 0 bases from J, the gap between germline ends came to 26 bases. CDR3 size: 20 residues. CDR3 residues: CASSPNPRDNGGIAKNIQYF. CDR3 DNA sequence: TGTGCCAGCAGCCCCAACCCCAGGGACAACGGGGGTATAGCCAAAAACATTCAGTACTTC.

The chain has TRBV6-4 and TRBJ2-1; 11 bases align to TRBD2. Trimming took 2 bases from V and 5 from J; bases not matched to a gene: 2. The length of the CDR3 is 15 residues. The V gene's germline CDR1 is MRHNA and CDR2 SNTAGT. CDR3: CASSDGLAGNNEQFF. Here the CDR3 DNA reads TGTGCCAGCAGTGACGGACTAGCGGGCAACAATGAGCAGTTCTTC.

The chain joins TRBV27 to TRBJ2-2, with TRBD2 as a possible D gene (6 bases). Trimming stripped 6 bases from V and 7 bases from J, with 15 bases between. The CDR3 loop spans 14 amino acids. From germline, CDR1 is MNHEY and CDR2 SMNVEV (reference sequence). The CDR3 nucleotides are TGTGCCAGCAGAAGGGCCGGGGACTTCGGGGAGCTGTTTTTT. As protein: CASRRAGDFGELFF.

CDR3 sequence reads: CASSVRPRNYGYTF. As DNA, the CDR3 is TGTGCCAGCAGCGTTCGGCCCAGGAACTATGGCTACACCTTC. The chain has TRBV7-9 and TRBJ1-2; D is undetermined. The V gene's germline CDR1 is SEHNR and CDR2 FQNEAQ (reference sequence). The CDR3 is 14 residues long. With 5 bases removed from V and 2 bases from J, the gap between germline ends came to 12 bases.

This clone was seen more than once but under ten times. The chain recombines TRBV4-1 with TRBJ1-5; D is undetermined. From germline, CDR1 is MGHRA and CDR2 YSYEKL. This CDR3 region has 15 residues. V was trimmed by 1 base and J by 3 bases, leaving 10 bases between them. The chain's CDR3 is CASSQGLSSNQPQHF. The CDR3 nucleotides are TGCGCCAGCAGCCAAGGCCTTAGCTCCAATCAGCCCCAGCATTTT.

The genes are TRBV7-9 and TRBJ2-6, with D unresolved. The CDR3 is made up of 17 amino acids. The V gene's germline CDR1 is SEHNR and CDR2 FQNEAQ (reference sequence). V was clipped by 1 base and J by 0 bases, with 10 bases between them. The CDR3 DNA is TGTGCCAGCAGCTTAGTTGAACGGTCCTCTGGGGCCAACGTCCTGACTTTC. This translates into CASSLVERSSGANVLTF.